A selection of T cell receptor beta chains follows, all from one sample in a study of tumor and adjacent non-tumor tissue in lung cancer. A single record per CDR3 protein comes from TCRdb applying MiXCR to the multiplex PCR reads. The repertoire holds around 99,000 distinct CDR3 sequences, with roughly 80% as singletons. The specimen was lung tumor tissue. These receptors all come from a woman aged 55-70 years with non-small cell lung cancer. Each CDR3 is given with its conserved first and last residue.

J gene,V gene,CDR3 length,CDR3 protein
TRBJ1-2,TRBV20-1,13,CTTEGQRGYGYTF
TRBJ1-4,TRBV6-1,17,CASRVQDRGTTYEKLFF
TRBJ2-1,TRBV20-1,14,CSAVGSVSYNEQFF
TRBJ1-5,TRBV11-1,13,CASAWGADQPQHF
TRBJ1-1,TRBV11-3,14,CPRKLEASNTEAFF
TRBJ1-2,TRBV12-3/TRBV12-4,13,CASRLQGDCGYTF
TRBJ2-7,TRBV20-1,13,CSAGGGRRDKQYF
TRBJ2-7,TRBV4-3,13,CARGYYNSYEQYF
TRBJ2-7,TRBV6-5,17,CASSTLGFRTGGYEQYF
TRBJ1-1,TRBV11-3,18,CVSSLIGPPGRMNTEAFF
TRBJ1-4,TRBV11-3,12,CVSSLGSEKLFF
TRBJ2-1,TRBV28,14,CANSDRTRHNEQFF
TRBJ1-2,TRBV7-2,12,CASSLRSWGFTF
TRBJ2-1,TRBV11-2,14,CVSSLGTGVLSKFF
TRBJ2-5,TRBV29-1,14,CSVGGRGLSKTQYF
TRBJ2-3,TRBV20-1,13,CRGEAGAGYTQYF
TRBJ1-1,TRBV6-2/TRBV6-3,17,CASSYEMGRPMNTEAFF
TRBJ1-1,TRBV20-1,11,CSAIGDTEAFF
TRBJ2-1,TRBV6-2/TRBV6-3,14,CASRREAENNGQFF
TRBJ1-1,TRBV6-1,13,CVSRTDRGTKAFF
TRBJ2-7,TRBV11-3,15,CASSLRAGISYERYF
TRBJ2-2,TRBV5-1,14,CASSLTVDTGELFF
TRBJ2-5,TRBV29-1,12,CSEGQGGETQYF
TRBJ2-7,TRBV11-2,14,CSTSLSTGKGVQYF
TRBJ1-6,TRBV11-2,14,CASGLRPLNSPLHF
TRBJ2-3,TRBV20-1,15,CRLSPASVITDTQYF
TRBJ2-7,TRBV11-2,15,CASNFPGQASYEQYF
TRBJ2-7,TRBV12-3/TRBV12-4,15,CANSFYGEQSYEQYF
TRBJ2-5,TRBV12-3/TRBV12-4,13,CASTWGGHETQYF
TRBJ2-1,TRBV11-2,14,CASSFNGSYNEQFF
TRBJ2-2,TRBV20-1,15,CSVRVAGFITGVLFF
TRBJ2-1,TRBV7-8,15,CASSASAGAYNEQFF
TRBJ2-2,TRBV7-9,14,CASSPILGTGELFF
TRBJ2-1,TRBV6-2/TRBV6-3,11,CTSRGDLEQFF
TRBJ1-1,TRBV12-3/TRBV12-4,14,CTSSLKGSNTEVFF
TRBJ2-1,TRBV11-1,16,CASSLALGGRGNELFF
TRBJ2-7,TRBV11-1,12,CASSLALREQYF
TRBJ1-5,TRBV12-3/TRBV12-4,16,CASSLGRVAPNQPQHF
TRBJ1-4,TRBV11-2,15,CASRLETGDYEKLFF
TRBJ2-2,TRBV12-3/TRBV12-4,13,CAGGGALTGELFF
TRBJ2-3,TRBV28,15,CASSFSTGGADTQYF
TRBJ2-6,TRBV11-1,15,CASSPFRGGANVLTF
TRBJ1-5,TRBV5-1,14,CASSLDWGLQPQHF
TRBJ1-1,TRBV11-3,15,CASCLDSGRVTEAFF
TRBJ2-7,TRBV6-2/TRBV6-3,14,CASKIHALSYEQYF
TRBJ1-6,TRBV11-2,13,CASSPRRLSPLHF
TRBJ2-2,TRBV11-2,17,CARSSPQGGRITGELFF
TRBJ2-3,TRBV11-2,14,CASSPKTSVNTQYF
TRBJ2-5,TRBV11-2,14,CASSKRGVHETQYF
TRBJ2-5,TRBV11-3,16,CASSSDGTGGLDTQYF
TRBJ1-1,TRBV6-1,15,CPSRSWSQRNTEAFF
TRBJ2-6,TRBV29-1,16,CSVDNTGGTGANVLTF
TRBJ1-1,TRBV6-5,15,CASSYSTGFDTEAFF
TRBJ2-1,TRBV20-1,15,CSATPGTRVLGEQFF
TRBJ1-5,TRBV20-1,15,CSAREDRGEDQPQHF
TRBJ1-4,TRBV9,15,CASSLGQGGTEKLFF
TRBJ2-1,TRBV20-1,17,CSARIMASGKSSNEQFF
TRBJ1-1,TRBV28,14,CASRKGGYYTEAFF
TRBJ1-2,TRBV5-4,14,CASSLAQQGYGYSF
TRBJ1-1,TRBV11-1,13,CASSRLCGHEAFF